By share, the clone carrying this TCR beta chain ranks as large. This entry comes from a study of ipilimumab plus nivolumab after autologous stem cell transplantation. Overall study context: The DLBCL group included primary refractory and relapsed cases.

Starting 14 to 28 days after autologous transplant, ipilimumab 1 mg/kg was given. Through week 26, nivolumab 3 mg/kg IV was given weeks 1, 4, 7, 10, then biweekly. Assay used: immunoSEQ multiplex PCR; TCRdb lists only in-frame clones, some missing. The sample records about 24,000 clones, about 86% being singletons. Between the trimmed V and J ends, which lost 1 base and 6 bases, there was a span of 12 bases. Germline CDR1 and CDR2: SEHNR and FQNEAQ (reference sequence). There are 14 residues in the CDR3. This chain links TRBV7-9 with TRBJ1-2; D is ambiguous. Sample: PBMCs, taken in a trial of ipilimumab plus nivolumab as post-transplant consolidation. The TCR comes from a male donor with diffuse large B-cell lymphoma. Here the CDR3 reads CASSLVGVEDGYTF. The CDR3 region has the DNA TGTGCCAGCAGCTTAGTCGGGGTGGAAGATGGCTACACCTTC.